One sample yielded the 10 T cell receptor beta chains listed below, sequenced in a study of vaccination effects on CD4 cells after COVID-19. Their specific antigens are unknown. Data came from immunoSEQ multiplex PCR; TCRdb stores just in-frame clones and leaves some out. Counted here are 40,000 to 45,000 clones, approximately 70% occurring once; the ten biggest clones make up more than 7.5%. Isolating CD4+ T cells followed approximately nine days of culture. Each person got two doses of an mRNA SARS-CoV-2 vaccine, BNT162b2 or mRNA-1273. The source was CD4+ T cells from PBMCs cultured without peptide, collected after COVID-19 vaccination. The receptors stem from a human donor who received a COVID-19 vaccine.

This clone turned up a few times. The CDR3 region has the DNA TGCGCCAGCAGCTTGGGGTTGCTAGCGGGGGGATCCAGCACAGATACGCAGTATTTT. It specifies CASSLGLLAGGSSTDTQYF. This sequence joins TRBV5-1 and TRBJ2-3; TRBD2 agrees at 11 bases. This CDR3 has 19 amino acids. Germline V lookup: CDR1 SGHRS, CDR2 YFSETQ. The J segment lost 0 bases and the V segment lost 0 bases, leaving 9 bases of the junction unmatched.

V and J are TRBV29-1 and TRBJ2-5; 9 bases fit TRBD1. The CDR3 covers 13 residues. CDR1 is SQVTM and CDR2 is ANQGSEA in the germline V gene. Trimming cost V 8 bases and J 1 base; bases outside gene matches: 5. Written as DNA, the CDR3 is TGCAGCCTAGTGGGACAGGGCCAAGAGACCCAGTACTTC. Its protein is CSLVGQGQETQYF. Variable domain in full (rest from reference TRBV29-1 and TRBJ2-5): SAVISQKPSRDICQRGTSLTIQCQVDSQVTMMFWYRQQPGQSLTLIATANQGSEATYESGFVIDKFPISRPNLTFSTLTVSNMSPEDSSIYLCSLVGQGQETQYFGPGTRLLVL.

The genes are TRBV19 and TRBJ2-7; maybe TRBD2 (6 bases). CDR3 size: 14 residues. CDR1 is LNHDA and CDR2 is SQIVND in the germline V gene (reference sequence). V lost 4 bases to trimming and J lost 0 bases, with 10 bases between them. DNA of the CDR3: TGTGCCAGTAGTAGGGGAGGATTCTCCTACGAGCAGTACTTC. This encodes CASSRGGFSYEQYF.

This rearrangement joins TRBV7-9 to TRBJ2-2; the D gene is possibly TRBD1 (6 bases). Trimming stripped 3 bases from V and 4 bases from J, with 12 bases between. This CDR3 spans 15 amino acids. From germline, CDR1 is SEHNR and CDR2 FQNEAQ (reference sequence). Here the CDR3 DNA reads TGTGCCAGCAGCTTCTCGGGACACCTCACCGGGGAGCTGTTTTTT. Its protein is CASSFSGHLTGELFF.

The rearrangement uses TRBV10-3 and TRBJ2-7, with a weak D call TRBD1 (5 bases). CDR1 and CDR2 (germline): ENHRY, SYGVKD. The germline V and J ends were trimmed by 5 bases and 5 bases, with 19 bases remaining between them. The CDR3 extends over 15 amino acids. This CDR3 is CAISSQDVGYDEQYF. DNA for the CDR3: TGTGCCATCAGTTCACAGGATGTCGGCTACGACGAGCAGTACTTC.

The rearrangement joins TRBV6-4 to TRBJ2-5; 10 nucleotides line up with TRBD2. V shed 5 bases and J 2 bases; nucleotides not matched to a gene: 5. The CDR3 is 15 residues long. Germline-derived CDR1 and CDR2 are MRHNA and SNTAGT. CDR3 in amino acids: CASSISSGGQETQYF. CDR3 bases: TGTGCCAGCAGTATTTCTAGCGGGGGTCAAGAGACCCAGTACTTC.

The CDR3 protein is CSVAQSHEKLFF. CDR3 in DNA: TGCAGCGTGGCGCAGAGCCATGAAAAACTGTTTTTT. The chain is built from TRBV29-1 and TRBJ1-4; D is uncertain. CDR3 size: 12 residues. Looked up from germline, CDR1 is SQVTM and CDR2 is ANQGSEA. Trimming shortened V by 6 bases and J by 6 bases, and 11 bases separated the two germline ends.

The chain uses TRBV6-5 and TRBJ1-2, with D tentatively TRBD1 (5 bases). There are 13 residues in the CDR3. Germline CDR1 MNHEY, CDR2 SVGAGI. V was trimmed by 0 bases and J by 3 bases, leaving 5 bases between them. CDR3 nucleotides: TGTGCCAGCAGTTACTCGACAGACTATGGCTACACCTTC. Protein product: CASSYSTDYGYTF.

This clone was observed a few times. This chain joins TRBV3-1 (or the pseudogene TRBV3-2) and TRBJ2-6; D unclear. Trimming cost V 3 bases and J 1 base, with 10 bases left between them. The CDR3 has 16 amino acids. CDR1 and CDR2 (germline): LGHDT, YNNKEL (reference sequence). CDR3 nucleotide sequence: TGTGCCAGCAGCCACTTCCATTCGTCTGGGGCCAACGTCCTGACTTTC. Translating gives CASSHFHSSGANVLTF.

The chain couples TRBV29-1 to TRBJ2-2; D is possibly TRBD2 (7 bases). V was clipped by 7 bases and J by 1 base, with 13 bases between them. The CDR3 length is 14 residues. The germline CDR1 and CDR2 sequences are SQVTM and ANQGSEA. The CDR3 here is CSAGGRQNTGELFF. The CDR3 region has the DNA TGCAGCGCCGGGGGGCGGCAGAACACCGGGGAGCTGTTTTTT.